Below are 4 T cell receptor beta chains sequenced from a single sample in a study of naive and memory T cell subsets. An equimolar mix of two oligonucleotides served as the beta constant-region primer for TRBC1 and TRBC2. The ligated cDNA underwent four PCR rounds using SP2 and nested alpha and beta constant-region primers. TCRdb processed the UMI-ligation and nested PCR reads anew with MiXCR; each CDR3 protein has one entry. The table includes under 150,000 distinct CDR3 sequences, more than 15% detected once. Study findings and constraints: Possibly reflecting memory cells re-expressing CD45RA, a few larger clonotypes occurred in naive repertoires, especially CD8.

The antigens of these receptors remain unknown. The material sequenced was naive CD8+ T cells from blood. Receptors originate from a human donor in good health.

There are a few counts of this clonotype. The gene calls are TRBV11-2 and TRBJ2-1; the D is unclear. Trimming stripped 10 bases from V and 4 bases from J, with 11 bases between. The germline V gene encodes CDR1 SGHAT and CDR2 FQNNGV. The CDR3 is made up of 12 amino acids. The CDR3 sequence: CATEARYNEQFF. The CDR3 region has the DNA TGTGCCACCGAGGCGAGATACAATGAGCAGTTCTTC.

The chain has TRBV4-1 and TRBJ2-7; D tentatively fits TRBD1 or TRBD2 (5 bases each). Germline V gives CDR1 MGHRA, CDR2 YSYEKL. V lost 1 base and J 2 bases, leaving 12 bases between the germline ends. The CDR3 contains 15 residues. The CDR3 coding sequence is TGCGCCAGCAGCCAAGTCGGAGTGGGACCCTACGAGCAGTACTTC. Translation gives CASSQVGVGPYEQYF.

Only a few counts were recorded for this clonotype. The V gene is TRBV5-1, the J gene TRBJ2-7, with D possibly matching TRBD1 (6 bases). V was pared by 4 bases and J by 2 bases, with 16 bases between. CDR3 length: 15 amino acids. The germline V gene has CDR1 SGHRS and CDR2 YFSETQ. The CDR3 DNA is TGCGCCAGCAGCCCGACAGGCCAGCCACCCTACGAGCAGTACTTC. Translation: CASSPTGQPPYEQYF.

This clonotype was counted between two and nine times. The J gene is TRBJ2-7, the V gene TRBV2, with D unclear. The CDR3 loop spans 13 amino acids. Per germline, CDR1 SNHLY and CDR2 FYNNEI. The V end lost 0 bases, the J end lost 5 bases, and 8 bases lay between the germline ends. The CDR3 DNA sequence: TGTGCCAGCAGTGAAGCTAGGAGTGACGAGCAGTACTTC. This gives the protein CASSEARSDEQYF.